Listed here are 12 T cell receptor beta chains from one sample, sequenced in a study of regulatory T cells in long-lasting Graves disease. Indicated time point: newly diagnosed GD, antithyroid drugs for less than 3 months. After RNA was extracted from PBMCs, the TCR library was made from it. Through Arm-PCR of CDR3 regions and iRepertoire HTBI primers, TCR beta libraries were built. MiXCR was run by TCRdb on the multiplex PCR reads, yielding one entry per CDR3 protein. The sample includes approximately 350,000 distinct CDR3 sequences, about 10% of them seen just once. The sample was also reused in another study, on T cells in Graves' hyperthyroidism and ophthalmopathy.

The starting material was peripheral blood mononuclear cells (PBMCs), obtained at new diagnosis, from a patient treated with antithyroid drugs. All receptors derive from a woman between 18 and 29 years old with Graves disease.

This clonotype turned up a few times. The chain is built from TRBV9 and TRBJ2-7; 13 bases are shared with TRBD2. There are 16 residues in the CDR3. CDR1 is SGDLS and CDR2 is YYNGEE in the germline V gene. J was trimmed by 0 bases and V by 3 bases; bases with no gene match: 3. CDR3 coding DNA: TGTGCCAGCAGCGCACTAGCGGGAGGGCCCTCCTACGAGCAGTACTTC. Amino acid sequence: CASSALAGGPSYEQYF.

V is TRBV6-1 and J is TRBJ2-1; D is ambiguous. Germline V gene sequence: CDR1 MNHNS, CDR2 SASEGT. This CDR3 region has 13 residues. Trimming took 8 bases from V and 3 from J, leaving 11 bases between them. The CDR3 protein is CASFAEFYNEQFF. CDR3 sequence (DNA): TGTGCCAGCTTCGCGGAATTCTACAATGAGCAGTTCTTC.

This clonotype was counted ten times or more. This rearrangement joins TRBV28 to TRBJ1-1; D call uncertain. This CDR3 spans 11 amino acids. Germline values: CDR1 MDHEN, CDR2 SYDVKM. With 3 bases removed from V and 6 bases from J, the gap between germline ends came to 5 bases. Here the CDR3 reads CASSFTPEAFF. CDR3 coding DNA: TGTGCCAGCAGTTTCACACCTGAAGCTTTCTTT.

This clonotype was detected ten times or more. This chain uses TRBV7-9 with TRBJ1-4; 7 bases are shared with TRBD1. V shed 6 bases, J shed 6 bases, and the junction held 13 bases outside the gene matches. The CDR3 is 16 residues long. Germline assignment: CDR1 SEHNR and CDR2 FQNEAQ (reference sequence). The CDR3, as DNA: TGTGCCAGCAGTCAAATCCACCTCGGGACAGATGAAAAACTGTTTTTT. Translating it yields CASSQIHLGTDEKLFF. The whole variable domain, filled in from reference TRBV7-9 and TRBJ1-4, reads DTGVSQNPRHKITKRGQNVTFRCDPISEHNRLYWYRQTLGQGPEFLTYFQNEAQLEKSRLLSDRFSAERPKGSFSTLEIQRTEQGDSAMYLCASSQIHLGTDEKLFFGSGTQLSVL.

This clonotype was picked up many times. The gene calls are TRBV5-1 and TRBJ2-2, with 7 bases identical to TRBD1. This CDR3 is built from 18 residues. Germline V gives CDR1 SGHRS, CDR2 YFSETQ. V was pared by 1 base and J by 0 bases, with 9 bases of the junction left unmatched. The chain's CDR3 is CASSLIRGRSSNTGELFF. In DNA form, the CDR3 reads TGCGCCAGCAGCTTGATTAGGGGGCGAAGTTCGAACACCGGGGAGCTGTTTTTT.

There are many counts of this clonotype. The chain joins TRBV11-2 to TRBJ2-1, with 8 bases fitting TRBD1. Germline values: CDR1 SGHAT, CDR2 FQNNGV. CDR3 length: 15 amino acids. V gave up 5 bases and J gave up 7 bases; unmatched junction bases: 10. Here the CDR3 reads CASSRSPTGENEQFF. CDR3 in DNA: TGTGCCAGCAGCCGATCCCCGACAGGGGAAAATGAGCAGTTCTTC. Complete variable domain (other parts from reference TRBV11-2 and TRBJ2-1): EAGVAQSPRYKIIEKRQSVAFWCNPISGHATLYWYQQILGQGPKLLIQFQNNGVVDDSQLPKDRFSAERLKGVDSTLKIQPAKLEDSAVYLCASSRSPTGENEQFFGPGTRLTVL.

This clonotype occurred many times. The rearrangement uses TRBV2 and TRBJ2-1, with D possibly TRBD2 on 6 matching bases. CDR1 SNHLY and CDR2 FYNNEI come from the germline V gene. The CDR3 has 15 amino acids. V shed 2 bases and J shed 5 bases, with 13 bases lying between them. The CDR3 DNA reads TGTGCCAGCAGTGAACCCCTCGGAGGGAACAATGAGCAGTTCTTC. Translation gives CASSEPLGGNNEQFF.

This clonotype was counted a single time. A much larger clone differs from this one at a single base, so this may be a read error. The chain couples TRBV15 to TRBJ2-4; D might be TRBD2 (7 bases). Germline V gene sequence: CDR1 LNHNV, CDR2 YYDKDF (reference sequence). Trimming left V 0 bases short and J 13 bases short, with 25 bases between. CDR3 length: 17 residues. CDR3 DNA sequence: TGTGCCACCAGCAGAGAACAGGCTAGCGGTAGGGACAATGAGCAGTACTTC. Its protein is CATSREQASGRDNEQYF.

This clonotype has a count of ten or more. The gene calls are TRBV6-9 and TRBJ2-1, with D perhaps TRBD1 (6 bases). In germline, CDR1 is MNHGY, CDR2 SVAAGI. The germline V and J ends were trimmed by 4 bases and 0 bases, with 16 bases remaining between them. The CDR3 is made up of 17 amino acids. DNA of the CDR3: TGTGCCAGCAGTTCCTTCGGGACACAGAGCTCCTACAATGAGCAGTTCTTC. It codes for CASSSFGTQSSYNEQFF.

This clonotype was recorded at least ten times. The chain is built from TRBV7-2 and TRBJ1-1; D perhaps matches TRBD1 (5 bases). This CDR3 contains 15 residues. Germline V lookup: CDR1 SGHTA, CDR2 FQGNSA. Trimming removed 5 bases from V and 4 bases from J, with 17 bases in between. CDR3 sequence (DNA): TGTGCCAGCAGCCGGCCGGAGGGGCGCGGCACTGAAGCTTTCTTT. It is translated as CASSRPEGRGTEAFF.

This clonotype was observed a few times. This rearrangement joins TRBV10-3 to TRBJ2-1; 12 nucleotides align to TRBD2. The germline V gene has CDR1 ENHRY and CDR2 SYGVKD. The CDR3 length is 19 residues. After removal of 3 bases from V and 7 bases from J, the junction contained 16 bases not matched to a gene. In nucleotides, the CDR3 is TGTGCCATCAGTGACCCCCTAGCGGGAGGGCCCGGTAAGATTAATGAGCAGTTCTTC. Protein: CAISDPLAGGPGKINEQFF.

This clonotype has more than one count but fewer than ten. The V gene is TRBV7-3, the J gene TRBJ2-1, with 9 nucleotides matching TRBD2. The CDR3 runs to 13 residues. V dropped 6 bases and J dropped 8; count of bases not matched to a gene: 5. Germline CDR1 is SGHTA and CDR2 is FQGTGA. The CDR3 sequence: CASRRGREYEQFF. CDR3 DNA sequence: TGTGCCAGCAGACGCGGGAGGGAATATGAGCAGTTCTTC.